This T cell receptor beta chain was observed in a study of cytomegalovirus exposure and HLA in healthy donors. PCR amplification relied on 60 Vbeta primers (plus 13 Jbeta primers). Sequencing used immunoSEQ multiplex PCR; TCRdb keeps in-frame clones, though not all of them. The sample consists of 150,000 or so clones, around 82% of them appearing once. Germline V gene lookup returns CDR1 SGHDT and CDR2 YYEEEE. CDR3 size: 14 residues. The V end was cut by 2 bases, the J end by 5 bases, with 13 bases between. The receptor comes from a woman in her 50s in good health and CMV-seropositive. V and J are TRBV5-6 and TRBJ1-1; D ambiguous. The sequenced sample consisted of PBMCs. The CDR3 sequence is CASSLKRARTEAFF. CDR3 DNA sequence: TGTGCCAGCAGCTTAAAGAGGGCGCGAACTGAAGCTTTCTTT.